This T cell receptor beta chain was sequenced during a study of blood T cell repertoires in COVID-19. As for the study in general: Samples of COVID-19 (acute and convalescent) were obtained from the United States, Italy and Spain.

Germline V gene sequence: CDR1 GTSNPN, CDR2 SVGIG (reference sequence). CDR3 length: 15 amino acids. With 7 bases removed from V and 2 bases from J, the gap between germline ends came to 20 bases. Original data processing: Researchers report that nucleated cell counts were estimated from reference gene primer amplification. Clones were read by immunoSEQ multiplex PCR, and TCRdb kept only the in-frame ones, dropping some. The DNA was the basis for D and trimming; V, J and clone size are from that table. The sample has about 280,000 clones; 85% are singletons. Participants spanned ages about 18 to 90 years and resided in roughly 22 US areas. Participants' own reports of clinical history determined their cohort assignment.

This chain links TRBV30 with TRBJ2-5, with D perhaps matching TRBD2 (5 bases). Sequencing input: PBMCs or T cells enriched from blood (not recorded which). This clonotype originated in a woman between 50 and 59 years old who had recovered from COVID-19. The CDR3 coding sequence is TGTGCCTCAACTGCTCAGGCAGACTATCAAGAGACCCAGTACTTC. The encoded protein is CASTAQADYQETQYF.